This T cell receptor (beta chain) was recovered during a study of T cell clonality in common variable immunodeficiency. Study observations and caveats: Reportedly, TCR beta sequences from common variable immunodeficiency showed fewer deletions and N-nucleotide insertions.

Both groups were predominantly of Caucasian heritage. With respect to this clone: Its antigen remains unknown. The CDR3 extends 3 residues past the end of the read, so its final part is completed from the germline J gene.

Libraries were prepared by immunoSEQ multiplex PCR; TCRdb keeps only in-frame clonotypes and omits some of them. The sample contains about 37,000 clones, none occurring once; 2.5% to 3.5% lies in the top ten. CDR1 LNHDA and CDR2 SQIVND come from the germline V gene (reference sequence). Trimming pared 6 bases from V and 4 bases from J, leaving 15 bases between. This CDR3 has 14 amino acids. The chain uses TRBV19 and TRBJ1-1, with unresolved D. The sample consisted of peripheral blood mononuclear cells. The sequence derives from a person aged 18-70 years in good health. CDR3 sequence: CASSLRGARTEAFF. CDR3 bases read: TGTGCCAGTAGCCTTCGGGGAGCCCGCACTGAA. Based on the CDR3 plus reference TRBV19 and TRBJ1-1, the full variable domain is DGGITQSPKYLFRKEGQNVTLSCEQNLNHDAMYWYRQDPGQGLRLIYYSQIVNDFQKGDIAEGYSVSREKKESFPLTVTSAQKNPTAFYLCASSLRGARTEAFFGQGTRLTVV.